This T cell receptor (beta chain) was recovered during a study of blood T cell repertoires in COVID-19. In the original workflow: Amplification from reference gene primers served as the basis for estimated nucleated cell counts. Sequenced by immunoSEQ multiplex PCR; TCRdb stores in-frame clones only, minus some. The V and J calls and clone size were taken over from that table, and D and trimming were inferred from the DNA. The table shows around 270,000 clones, with more than 75% occurring only once. Germline V gene lookup returns CDR1 SNHLY and CDR2 FYNNEI. Trimming removed 10 bases at V and 7 bases at J, with 13 bases between. The CDR3 has 12 amino acids.

The chain employs TRBV2 and TRBJ1-4; perhaps TRBD1 as D (5 bases). The receptor comes from a man aged 35-49 years who had recovered from COVID-19. Sequencing was performed on peripheral blood. CDR3 loop: CATAGPREKLFF. CDR3 sequence (DNA): TGTGCCACAGCAGGGCCTCGTGAAAAACTGTTTTTT.